Each of the 30 T cell receptor beta chains below was sequenced from the same sample in a study of shared clonotypes between healthy human individuals. Some clones are missing from TCRdb's copy, which holds only in-frame ones; the method was immunoSEQ multiplex PCR. The repertoire holds 2 million to 2.5 million clones, with 85% to 95% as singletons. Input material: naive CD4+ T cells sorted from blood. The subset here: CD45RA+ positively selected. Receptors were obtained from a young man in good health.

CDR3 amino acids: CASSPTSVSDTQYF. For the CDR3, the DNA is TGTGCCAGCAGTCCCACTAGCGTATCAGATACGCAGTATTTT. The chain uses TRBV6-6 and TRBJ2-3; 7 bases match TRBD2. CDR1 and CDR2 (germline): MNHNY, SVGAGI (reference sequence). The CDR3 is made up of 14 amino acids. Trimming at V came to 5 bases and at J to 4 bases, leaving 6 bases not matched to a gene.

The chain is built from TRBV27 and TRBJ1-5; tentatively, D is TRBD1 (5 bases). Germline CDR1 MNHEY, CDR2 SMNVEV (reference sequence). There are 14 residues in the CDR3. Trimming pared 3 bases from V and 5 bases from J, leaving 11 bases between. The CDR3 spells CASSFQGGHQPQHF. For the CDR3, the DNA is TGTGCCAGCAGTTTTCAGGGAGGGCATCAGCCCCAGCATTTT.

The chain joins TRBV5-4 to TRBJ2-3; tentatively, D is TRBD1 (7 bases). Germline V gene data show CDR1 as SGHNT and CDR2 as YYREEE (reference sequence). The CDR3 has 15 residues. V gave up 3 bases and J gave up 4 bases, with 15 bases separating them. In DNA, the CDR3 is TGTGCCAGCAGCTCCCAGGGGGGAGGTTCAGATACGCAGTATTTT. The encoded protein is CASSSQGGGSDTQYF.

The chain joins TRBV6-1 to TRBJ1-1, with D uncertain. V lost 5 bases and J lost 4, with 14 bases in between. The CDR3 runs 14 residues. Germline-derived CDR1 and CDR2 are MNHNS and SASEGT. Written as DNA, the CDR3 is TGTGCCAGCAGTAACACGCCCTTGGTCACTGAAGCTTTCTTT. This sequence encodes CASSNTPLVTEAFF.

This chain connects TRBV29-1 to TRBJ2-5; D may be TRBD1 (6 bases). The V end lost 6 bases, the J end lost 4 bases, and 15 bases lay between the germline ends. From germline, CDR1 is SQVTM and CDR2 ANQGSEA. The CDR3 is made up of 13 amino acids. CDR3 in DNA: TGCAGCGTAGCCTCAGGGGTCCCAGAGACCCAGTACTTC. Amino acid sequence: CSVASGVPETQYF.

This sequence joins TRBV18 and TRBJ2-7; D may be TRBD1 (6 bases). The germline V gene has CDR1 KGHSH and CDR2 LQKENI. V lost 2 bases and J lost 6, with 14 bases in between. The CDR3 extends over 14 amino acids. CDR3 DNA sequence: TGTGCCAGCTCACCAGACCGTCGGACAGCCGAGCAGTACTTC. Encoded protein: CASSPDRRTAEQYF.

This chain connects TRBV7-2 to TRBJ2-2; D unresolved. With 5 bases removed from V and 2 bases from J, the gap between germline ends came to 3 bases. The CDR3 is 12 amino acids. CDR1 is SGHTA and CDR2 is FQGNSA in the germline V gene. The CDR3 coding sequence is TGTGCCAGCAGCGATAACACCGGGGAGCTGTTTTTT. This sequence encodes CASSDNTGELFF. Full variable domain (rest looked up from reference TRBV7-2 and TRBJ2-2): GAGVSQSPSNKVTEKGKDVELRCDPISGHTALYWYRQSLGQGLEFLIYFQGNSAPDKSGLPSDRFSAERTGGSVSTLTIQRTQQEDSAVYLCASSDNTGELFFGEGSRLTVL.

The genes are TRBV5-1 and TRBJ1-1; the D gene is possibly TRBD1 (5 bases). The CDR3 contains 15 residues. Germline V gives CDR1 SGHRS, CDR2 YFSETQ. V dropped 2 bases and J dropped 2 bases, with 13 bases sitting between them. This CDR3 is CASSFTQGSNTEAFF. The DNA for the CDR3 is TGCGCCAGCAGCTTTACGCAGGGAAGTAACACTGAAGCTTTCTTT.

The chain couples TRBV6-5 to TRBJ2-5, with 9 bases that match TRBD2. This CDR3 has 14 residues. V trimming: 7 bases; J trimming: 2 bases; junction bases outside the gene matches: 5. Germline V lookup: CDR1 MNHEY, CDR2 SVGAGI. CDR3 nucleotide sequence: TGTGCCAGCAAAAGACTAGCGGAGCAAGAGACCCAGTACTTC. It encodes CASKRLAEQETQYF.

The V call is TRBV10-1, the J call TRBJ2-5; D could derive from TRBD1 or TRBD2 (6 bases each). This CDR3 contains 14 residues. Between the trimmed V and J ends, which lost 2 bases and 4 bases, there was a span of 11 bases. In germline, CDR1 is WNHNN, CDR2 SYGVQD (reference sequence). The CDR3 nucleotides read TGCGCCAGCAGTGAGACACAGGGAGGAGAGACCCAGTACTTC. This sequence encodes CASSETQGGETQYF.

V is TRBV11-2 and J is TRBJ1-5, with D possibly matching TRBD1 (5 bases). The CDR3 has 15 residues. The V gene's germline CDR1 is SGHAT and CDR2 FQNNGV. Deletions cut 0 bases from V and 4 bases from J, with 10 bases between. CDR3 DNA sequence: TGTGCCAGCAGCTTAGATCGCGGGGGAAATCAGCCCCAGCATTTT. Amino acid sequence: CASSLDRGGNQPQHF.

This chain links TRBV6-1 with TRBJ2-2, with D unresolved. From germline, CDR1 is MNHNS and CDR2 SASEGT. The CDR3 spans 14 residues. V lost 1 base and J 0 bases, leaving 3 bases between the germline ends. The CDR3 is CASSEVTNTGELFF. As DNA, the CDR3 is TGTGCCAGCAGTGAAGTCACGAACACCGGGGAGCTGTTTTTT.

V gene TRBV7-8 combines with J gene TRBJ2-5, with D unresolved. Trimming took off 5 bases at V and 6 bases at J, with 10 bases between the two ends. CDR1 and CDR2 from the germline V gene are SGHVS and FQNEAQ. The CDR3 consists of 12 residues. The CDR3 sequence is CASSPVGKTQYF. The CDR3 coding sequence is TGTGCCAGCAGCCCCGTGGGGAAGACCCAGTACTTC.

The CDR3 nucleotides are TGTGCCATCAGTGACGGGACAGGGGTGGGGCAGCCCCAGCATTTT. Its translation: CAISDGTGVGQPQHF. The chain links TRBV10-3 to TRBJ1-5, with 10 nucleotides matching TRBD1. This CDR3 is built from 15 residues. V dropped 3 bases and J dropped 7; count of bases not matched to a gene: 6. Germline CDR1 reads ENHRY; CDR2 reads SYGVKD.

The V call is TRBV7-8, the J call TRBJ1-4, with TRBD1 as a possible D gene (6 bases). CDR1 and CDR2 (germline): SGHVS, FQNEAQ. Trimming took 5 bases from V and 3 from J, leaving 13 bases between them. This CDR3 spans 15 amino acids. The chain's CDR3 is CASSPRGGANEKLFF. The CDR3 nucleotides are TGTGCCAGCAGCCCCCGAGGGGGAGCTAATGAAAAACTGTTTTTT.

Written as DNA, the CDR3 is TGTGCCAGCAGGACTGGGGGTACGCAGTATTTT. This gives the protein CASRTGGTQYF. The chain carries TRBV6-1 and TRBJ2-3; D may correspond to TRBD1 or TRBD2 (5 bases each). V was shortened by 6 bases and J by 8 bases, with 9 bases between the two germline ends. The CDR3 spans 11 residues. Germline-derived CDR1 and CDR2 are MNHNS and SASEGT.

The chain carries TRBV11-2 and TRBJ2-5; 7 bases fit TRBD1. Unmatched junction bases numbered 8, after V lost 1 base and J lost 3 bases. The length of the CDR3 is 16 residues. Germline CDR1 and CDR2: SGHAT and FQNNGV. The CDR3 nucleotides read TGTGCCAGCAGCTTAGGGCAAAAGACAGGGAAAGAGACCCAGTACTTC. Translation: CASSLGQKTGKETQYF.

This clone was counted once. The chain has TRBV2 and TRBJ1-1; TRBD1 matches at 8 bases. Germline trimming cut 9 bases from V and 11 bases from J; bases unmatched to any gene: 11. This CDR3 spans 12 amino acids. Looked up from germline, CDR1 is SNHLY and CDR2 is FYNNEI. For the CDR3, the DNA is TGTGCCAGTAAACAGGGGGGATTGATGGCTTTCTTT. It encodes CASKQGGLMAFF.

Only one count was recorded for this clone. V is TRBV6-6 and J is TRBJ1-1; 8 nucleotides align to TRBD1. Germline V gene lookup returns CDR1 MNHNY and CDR2 SVGAGI (reference sequence). The CDR3 is 14 amino acids. V dropped 4 bases and J dropped 4; count of bases not matched to a gene: 5. The CDR3 DNA follows: TGTGCCAGCAGTTCGCCGACAGGGGCCACTGAAGCTTTCTTT. It codes for CASSSPTGATEAFF.

The J gene is TRBJ1-1, the V gene TRBV11-2, with D uncertain. Germline V gene sequence: CDR1 SGHAT, CDR2 FQNNGV. Trimming left V 1 base short and J 5 bases short, with 14 bases between. The CDR3 is 15 residues long. In DNA form, the CDR3 reads TGTGCCAGCAGCTTAGGGACGGGCCTGGGGACTGAAGCTTTCTTT. The encoded protein is CASSLGTGLGTEAFF.

The V and J genes are TRBV5-4 and TRBJ2-1; 8 bases map to TRBD2. From germline, CDR1 is SGHNT and CDR2 YYREEE (reference sequence). The CDR3 sequence is 17 residues long. V shed 1 base, J shed 4 bases, and the junction held 10 bases outside the gene matches. The CDR3 bases are TGTGCCAGCAGCTTGTCCGCGGGGGGACTACCATACAATGAGCAGTTCTTC. The encoded protein is CASSLSAGGLPYNEQFF.

Note on this clone: Other DNA sequences in the same sample also yield this CDR3. J is TRBJ2-1 and V is TRBV6-5; D unclear. The CDR3 loop spans 12 amino acids. Germline loops: CDR1 MNHEY, CDR2 SVGAGI. V lost 4 bases and J lost 4, with 5 bases in between. The CDR3 nucleotides are TGTGCCAGCAGTTCCTTGTACAATGAGCAGTTCTTC. This gives the protein CASSSLYNEQFF.

The chain's CDR3 is CASRIGQGPSYEQYF. CDR3 nucleotide sequence: TGTGCCAGCAGAATCGGACAGGGGCCCTCCTACGAGCAGTACTTC. The chain links TRBV6-1 to TRBJ2-7; the match to TRBD1 covers 9 bases. The germline V gene encodes CDR1 MNHNS and CDR2 SASEGT. J lost 0 bases, V lost 6 bases, and 6 bases had no gene match. There are 15 residues in the CDR3.

The chain employs TRBV6-1 and TRBJ1-6, with TRBD1 matching 9 bases. CDR1 is MNHNS and CDR2 is SASEGT in the germline V gene. Trimming cost V 4 bases and J 9 bases; bases outside gene matches: 7. The CDR3 length is 15 residues. Here the CDR3 reads CASSGRGQGFSPLHF. The CDR3 coding sequence is TGTGCCAGCAGTGGGAGGGGACAGGGTTTTTCACCCCTCCACTTT.

This chain connects TRBV6-6 to TRBJ2-7, with 11 bases that match TRBD1. J lost 6 bases, V lost 7 bases, and 8 bases had no gene match. Germline values: CDR1 MNHNY, CDR2 SVGAGI (reference sequence). CDR3 length equals 14 residues. The CDR3 is CASNNAGTGGEQYF. In DNA, the CDR3 is TGTGCCAGCAACAACGCCGGGACAGGGGGCGAGCAGTACTTC.

Comment on this clone: This specimen includes other DNA sequences encoding the same CDR3. V usage is TRBV5-1 and J usage is TRBJ1-5, with D hard to call. From germline, CDR1 is SGHRS and CDR2 YFSETQ. Trimming removed 2 bases from V and 0 bases from J, with 9 bases in between. This CDR3 comprises 15 residues. The CDR3 spells CASSLEGISNQPQHF. As DNA, the CDR3 is TGCGCCAGCAGCTTAGAGGGTATTAGCAATCAGCCCCAGCATTTT.

This clone occurred once. V is TRBV4-1 and J is TRBJ1-1; 9 bases are a match to TRBD1. Per germline, CDR1 MGHRA and CDR2 YSYEKL. This CDR3 spans 15 amino acids. The V gene end was trimmed by 3 bases and the J gene end by 3 bases; junction bases not matched to a gene: 5. This CDR3 reads CASSHKRTGDTEAFF. The CDR3, as DNA: TGCGCCAGCAGCCATAAACGGACAGGGGACACTGAAGCTTTCTTT.

This clone came up once. J is TRBJ2-1 and V is TRBV2; D is uncertain. CDR1 SNHLY and CDR2 FYNNEI come from the germline V gene. The CDR3 is 14 residues long. V lost 6 bases to trimming and J lost 0 bases, with 9 bases between them. CDR3 in amino acids: CASRRESSYNEQFF. CDR3 DNA sequence: TGTGCCAGCAGAAGAGAGAGCTCCTACAATGAGCAGTTCTTC. Full variable domain (rest looked up from reference TRBV2 and TRBJ2-1): EPEVTQTPSHQVTQMGQEVILRCVPISNHLYFYWYRQILGQKVEFLVSFYNNEISEKSEIFDDQFSVERPDGSNFTLKIRSTKLEDSAMYFCASRRESSYNEQFFGPGTRLTVL.

The chain couples TRBV5-1 to TRBJ1-4; D remains ambiguous. Trimming removed 0 bases from V and 3 bases from J, with 9 bases in between. Germline V CDR1 and CDR2: SGHRS, YFSETQ. CDR3 length: 15 residues. The CDR3 bases are TGCGCCAGCAGCTTGGATGGGTCCCCTAATGAAAAACTGTTTTTT. It encodes CASSLDGSPNEKLFF. The complete variable domain, with remaining parts taken from reference TRBV5-1 and TRBJ1-4, reads KAGVTQTPRYLIKTRGQQVTLSCSPISGHRSVSWYQQTPGQGLQFLFEYFSETQRNKGNFPGRFSGRQFSNSRSEMNVSTLELGDSALYLCASSLDGSPNEKLFFGSGTQLSVL.

The chain joins TRBV29-1 to TRBJ2-1, with 12 bases matching TRBD2. Looked up from germline, CDR1 is SQVTM and CDR2 is ANQGSEA. After removal of 3 bases from V and 4 bases from J, the junction contained 1 base not matched to a gene. This CDR3 has 14 residues. CDR3 sequence: CSVDGLAGYNEQFF. The CDR3 region has the DNA TGCAGCGTTGATGGACTAGCGGGATACAATGAGCAGTTCTTC.